This TCR beta chain emerged from a study of blood T cell repertoires in COVID-19. Study-wide context: Nucleic acid was either cDNA or gDNA, and it came from T cells, B-cell-depleted T cells, or PBMCs.

Original processing methods: Amplifying reference gene primers gave estimates of nucleated cell counts. Data came from immunoSEQ multiplex PCR; TCRdb stores just in-frame clones and leaves some out. Clone size and V and J calls were adopted from that table, with D and trimming inferred from the DNA. The sample holds approximately 200,000 clones, around 89% seen once. The CDR3 is made up of 14 amino acids. Trimming took 0 bases from V and 1 from J, leaving 7 bases between them. CDR1 and CDR2 (germline): SGDLS, YYNGEE. The sample was peripheral blood. The TCR originated in a man aged 25 to 40 with COVID-19, enrolled during active disease. The chain has TRBV9 and TRBJ1-1, with no clear D. For the CDR3, the DNA is TGTGCCAGCAGCGTAGAAAGACAGAACACTGAAGCTTTCTTT. Translation gives CASSVERQNTEAFF.